Detailed here is one T cell receptor (beta chain). The missing CDR3 end, 3 residues past where the read stops, is filled in from the germline J gene. This entry is derived from a study of T cell clonality in common variable immunodeficiency. The J segment lost 9 bases and the V segment lost 7 bases, leaving 15 bases of the junction unmatched. Germline values: CDR1 WSHSY, CDR2 SAAADI. The CDR3 is 15 residues long. The assay was immunoSEQ multiplex PCR, and TCRdb's table has in-frame clones only and misses some. The sample was found to contain 40,000 to 45,000 clones, and every one recurs. Material for sequencing was peripheral blood mononuclear cells. The TCR sequence derives from a person aged 18 to 75 in good health. V usage is TRBV10-2 and J usage is TRBJ2-1; 7 bases map to TRBD2. The part of the CDR3 DNA that was read is TGCGCCAGCACCTTACGTGGACTAGAAGTCGGTGAG. Translation gives CASTLRGLEVGE. The whole CDR3 protein is CASTLRGLEVGEQFF.